This T cell receptor (beta chain) comes out of a study of shared clonotypes between healthy human individuals. Original analysis: ImmunoSEQ yielded junction-only sequences lacking quality scores, so filtering differed. The method was immunoSEQ multiplex PCR; TCRdb's version includes in-frame clones alone and lacks a portion of them. That table is the source of V, J and clone size, and D and trimming were worked out from the DNA. Among a few million clones, approximately 95% were seen once, and the ten largest hold 0.35% to 0.45%. Germline V gives CDR1 MGHRA, CDR2 YSYEKL. Trimming took 1 base from V and 3 from J, leaving 10 bases between them. The CDR3 covers 15 residues. Naive CD4+ cells were CD45RA-selected; the remaining cells were memory. Notes on this clone: Its antigen is not known.

Study-wide results and limits: Naive subsets usually exceeded memory subsets in estimated richness.

The chain couples TRBV4-1 to TRBJ1-5, with D perhaps matching TRBD1 (5 bases). The TCR sequence derives from a man aged 18 to 30 in good health. Some clones in this sample may be carry-over from other donors' samples. The specimen sequenced was naive CD4+ T cells from PBMCs. Specified subset: CD45RA+ positively selected. The CDR3 DNA reads as TGCGCCAGCAGCCAAGGGGCAGGGAACAATCAGCCCCAGCATTTT. Translating gives CASSQGAGNNQPQHF.